This TCR beta chain was captured in a study of T-cell memory formation after mild COVID-19. CDR3 length equals 15 residues. The trim removed 6 bases at V and 6 bases at J, leaving 10 bases unmatched. Germline loops: CDR1 MNHEY, CDR2 SVGAGI. From the 5' RACE reads, TCRdb called clonotypes with MiXCR, one entry per CDR3 protein. The data contain hundreds of thousands of distinct CDR3 sequences, roughly 15% of them seen just once; the ten biggest clones take up 2.1%. The source of this sequence is an adult woman who had mild COVID-19 (a few samples of this study predate the infection). Cell type and time point are not known. The chain is built from TRBV6-5 and TRBJ2-2; 7 bases line up with TRBD1. The sequenced sample was PBMCs or a T cell subset sorted from them (not recorded which). CDR3 loop: CASRPGQIKPGELFF. The DNA of the CDR3 is TGTGCCAGCAGACCGGGACAGATCAAACCCGGGGAGCTGTTTTTT.